This TCR beta chain was sequenced during a study of cytomegalovirus exposure and HLA in healthy donors. Study results and caveats: Within an earlier analysis, most TCR beta V segments proved productive either about 87% or about 30% of the time.

The PCR employed 60 Vbeta primers together with 13 Jbeta primers. TCRdb keeps only in-frame clones here, not all; method: immunoSEQ multiplex PCR. The sample contains tens of thousands of clones, around 78% of which appear only once. Germline loops: CDR1 MNHNS, CDR2 SASEGT. The CDR3 length is 14 residues. V lost 4 bases to trimming and J lost 4 bases, with 13 bases between them. The sample holds a few counts of this clone. No antigen is known for it. The rearrangement links TRBV6-1 to TRBJ1-1; perhaps TRBD1 as D (6 bases). The sample comprised PBMCs. The receptor's source is a man younger than 35 in good health and CMV-seropositive. The CDR3 DNA follows: TGTGCCAGCAGTGCGCAGGGGCATGGCACTGAAGCTTTCTTT. Translated: CASSAQGHGTEAFF.